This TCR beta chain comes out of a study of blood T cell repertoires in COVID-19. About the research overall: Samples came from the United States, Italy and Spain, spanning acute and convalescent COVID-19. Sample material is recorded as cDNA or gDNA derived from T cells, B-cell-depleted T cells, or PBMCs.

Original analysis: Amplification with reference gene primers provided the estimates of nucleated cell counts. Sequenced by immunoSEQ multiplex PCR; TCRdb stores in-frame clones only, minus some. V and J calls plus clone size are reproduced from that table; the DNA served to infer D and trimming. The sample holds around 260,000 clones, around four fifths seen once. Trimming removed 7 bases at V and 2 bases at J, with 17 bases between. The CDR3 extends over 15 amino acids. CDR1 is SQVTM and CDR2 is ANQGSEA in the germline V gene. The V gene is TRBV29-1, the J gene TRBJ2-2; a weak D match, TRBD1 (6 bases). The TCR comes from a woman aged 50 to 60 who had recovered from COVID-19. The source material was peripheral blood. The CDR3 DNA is TGCAGCGGAGGGACCGGGACACTCAACACCGGGGAGCTGTTTTTT. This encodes CSGGTGTLNTGELFF.